In this sample, the clone carrying this T cell receptor beta chain turned up many times. Its cognate antigen is unknown. The sample belongs to a study of blood T cells in healthy people across ages. Combining a sample-barcoded 5' primer with a J-beta primer mix, a second PCR ran for 7 to 11 cycles. From the 5' RACE reads, TCRdb called clonotypes with MiXCR, one entry per CDR3 protein. The sample carries about 1.5 million distinct CDR3 sequences, 35% to 45% recorded once. General study points: Roughly linearly, TCR beta diversity per million T cells fell as age increased. Donors of long life had a larger count of naive CD4+ cells and greater diversity than aged donors.

Germline lookup yields CDR1 MNHNY and CDR2 SVGAGI (reference sequence). This CDR3 is 13 amino acids long. V lost 6 bases and J lost 2, with 9 bases in between. Input material: blood. This TCR was recovered from a woman under 30 in good health. V and J are TRBV6-6 and TRBJ2-3; D not certain. The CDR3 sequence: CASSLRATDTQYF. In DNA form, the CDR3 reads TGTGCCAGCAGCTTAAGGGCCACAGATACGCAGTATTTT.